The 14 T cell receptor beta chains below all came from one sample that was sequenced in a study of blood T cell repertoires in COVID-19. Some clones are missing from TCRdb's copy, which holds only in-frame ones; the method was immunoSEQ multiplex PCR. The sample lists under 150,000 clones, less than 90% occurring once. The sequencing input was peripheral blood. The receptors originated from a man aged 30-40 years with acute or convalescent COVID-19.

The chain joins TRBV9 to TRBJ1-3; D uncertain. Germline V CDR1 and CDR2: SGDLS, YYNGEE. V lost 0 bases and J lost 0, with 7 bases in between. CDR3 length: 15 amino acids. CDR3 sequence: CASSVGGHSGNTIYF. The CDR3 DNA is TGTGCCAGCAGCGTAGGCGGCCACTCTGGAAACACCATATATTTT.

The chain has TRBV29-1 and TRBJ1-6; no firm D call. The length of the CDR3 is 14 residues. V dropped 4 bases and J dropped 0 bases, with 7 bases sitting between them. The V gene's germline CDR1 is SQVTM and CDR2 ANQGSEA. The CDR3 sequence: CSVAESSYNSPLHF. For the CDR3, the DNA is TGCAGCGTTGCCGAGAGCTCCTATAATTCACCCCTCCACTTT.

The chain is built from TRBV27 and TRBJ1-6; D gene ambiguous. Germline loops: CDR1 MNHEY, CDR2 SMNVEV (reference sequence). CDR3 length equals 13 residues. Trimming took 3 bases from V and 7 from J, leaving 7 bases between them. For the CDR3, the DNA is TGTGCCAGCAGTTTTCTTAGAAATTCACCCCTCCACTTT. Translated: CASSFLRNSPLHF.

This chain uses TRBV30 with TRBJ2-5; D might be TRBD1 (6 bases). Trimming shortened V by 3 bases and J by 5 bases, and 25 bases separated the two germline ends. The CDR3 contains 17 residues. Germline V CDR1 and CDR2: GTSNPN, SVGIG (reference sequence). The CDR3 sequence is CAWSLNSGVPPQETQYF. The CDR3 DNA sequence: TGTGCCTGGAGCCTGAATTCAGGGGTCCCTCCACAGGAGACCCAGTACTTC.

The rearrangement links TRBV2 to TRBJ2-1, with 10 nucleotides matching TRBD2. The CDR3 totals 17 residues. Looked up from germline, CDR1 is SNHLY and CDR2 is FYNNEI. Unmatched junction bases numbered 10, after V lost 5 bases and J lost 3 bases. CDR3 coding DNA: TGTGCCAGCAGTTACAACCTAGCGGGAGTACTCTACAATGAGCAGTTCTTC. Translated: CASSYNLAGVLYNEQFF.

This chain links TRBV6-5 with TRBJ2-3; TRBD2 agrees at 7 bases. This CDR3 has 14 residues. The V gene end was trimmed by 9 bases and the J gene end by 8 bases; junction bases not matched to a gene: 14. Germline V gives CDR1 MNHEY, CDR2 SVGAGI. The DNA of the CDR3 is TGTGCCAGGCCCTTGAGCGGGGAGTGCGGTACGCAGTATTTT. It yields the protein CARPLSGECGTQYF.

The V call is TRBV7-6, the J call TRBJ1-6, with D possibly TRBD1 on 5 matching bases. V was clipped by 1 base and J by 5 bases, with 18 bases between them. Germline V gene data show CDR1 as SGHVS and CDR2 as FNYEAQ. The CDR3 sequence is 18 residues long. CDR3 in amino acids: CASSLGVSGRANNSPLHF. Written as DNA, the CDR3 is TGTGCCAGCAGCTTAGGCGTTTCAGGGAGGGCTAATAATTCACCCCTCCACTTT.

The chain links TRBV7-9 to TRBJ2-2; 8 bases match TRBD1. J gave up 5 bases and V 5 bases, and 7 bases lay outside the gene matches. This CDR3 has 15 amino acids. Germline CDR1 and CDR2: SEHNR and FQNEAQ (reference sequence). DNA for the CDR3: TGTGCCAGCAGCACAAGGACAGGGCTGACCGGGGAGCTGTTTTTT. Amino acids: CASSTRTGLTGELFF.

This clone was observed once. CDR3 region: CASSEGYSGRANNEQFF. The CDR3, as DNA: TGCGCCAGCAGTGAGGGCTATAGCGGGAGGGCTAACAATGAGCAGTTCTTC. V usage is TRBV10-2 and J usage is TRBJ2-1; TRBD2 matches 11 bases. This CDR3 spans 17 amino acids. V shed 2 bases, J shed 5 bases, and the junction held 8 bases outside the gene matches. The germline CDR1 and CDR2 sequences are WSHSY and SAAADI.

The chain uses TRBV5-4 and TRBJ1-2; TRBD1 matches at 7 bases. The CDR3 is 15 amino acids. The J segment lost 4 bases and the V segment lost 4 bases, leaving 10 bases of the junction unmatched. Germline V gives CDR1 SGHNT, CDR2 YYREEE (reference sequence). The CDR3 loop is CASSLGQAPGYGYTF. Written as DNA, the CDR3 is TGTGCCAGCAGCCTAGGACAGGCGCCGGGCTATGGCTACACCTTC.

The J gene is TRBJ1-2, the V gene TRBV11-3; D ambiguous. This CDR3 has 14 amino acids. Germline lookup yields CDR1 SGHNT and CDR2 YENEEA. Trimming stripped 3 bases from V and 3 bases from J, with 11 bases between. The CDR3 DNA follows: TGTGCCAGCAGCTTCCTCCTCCGTTACTATGGCTACACCTTC. This sequence encodes CASSFLLRYYGYTF.

V gene TRBV19 combines with J gene TRBJ1-5; D remains unclear. Germline V gene sequence: CDR1 LNHDA, CDR2 SQIVND (reference sequence). This CDR3 is built from 17 residues. Trimming shortened V by 2 bases and J by 2 bases, and 16 bases separated the two germline ends. In nucleotides, the CDR3 is TGTGCCAGTAGTATAATTTCCGGGGAGGTTGGCAATCAGCCCCAGCATTTT. Translated: CASSIISGEVGNQPQHF. The variable domain in full, completed from reference TRBV19 and TRBJ1-5, reads DGGITQSPKYLFRKEGQNVTLSCEQNLNHDAMYWYRQDPGQGLRLIYYSQIVNDFQKGDIAEGYSVSREKKESFPLTVTSAQKNPTAFYLCASSIISGEVGNQPQHFGDGTRLSIL.

The V call is TRBV9, the J call TRBJ2-7, with D tentatively TRBD2 (5 bases). The germline V gene encodes CDR1 SGDLS and CDR2 YYNGEE. The germline V and J ends were trimmed by 2 bases and 1 base, with 10 bases remaining between them. The CDR3 is made up of 14 amino acids. CDR3 nucleotide sequence: TGTGCCAGCAGCGTCCACGGGGATTCCTACGAGCAGTACTTC. Its protein product is CASSVHGDSYEQYF. The whole variable domain, filled in from reference TRBV9 and TRBJ2-7, reads DSGVTQTPKHLITATGQRVTLRCSPRSGDLSVYWYQQSLDQGLQFLIQYYNGEERAKGNILERFSAQQFPDLHSELNLSSLELGDSALYFCASSVHGDSYEQYFGPGTRLTVT.

This chain uses TRBV6-5 with TRBJ2-7; 8 bases line up with TRBD1. V lost 5 bases and J lost 2; bases outside the gene matches: 5. The germline CDR1 and CDR2 sequences are MNHEY and SVGAGI. This CDR3 comprises 14 residues. The CDR3 sequence is CASSRTGKTYEQYF. For the CDR3, the DNA is TGTGCCAGCAGTCGGACAGGGAAAACCTACGAGCAGTACTTC.